A selection of T cell receptor beta chains follows, all from one sample in a study of T cells in Graves' hyperthyroidism and ophthalmopathy. TCRdb recomputed calls from the multiplex PCR reads with MiXCR, one row per CDR3 protein. This table has almost 600,000 distinct CDR3 sequences, roughly 14% appearing once. The sequencing sample was made of blood. The receptors were sampled from a woman aged 25 to 39 with Graves' hyperthyroidism that later progressed to Graves' ophthalmopathy. The CDR3 runs from the conserved cysteine through the conserved F or W. D genes are given only for firm matches. Clone size is given for some rows only: seen once, a few or many times, or a class if the clone is expanded.

J gene	clone size	V gene	D gene	CDR3 protein	CDR3 DNA
TRBJ2-1	many	TRBV12-3/TRBV12-4	NA	CASSSRFVGPYNEQFF	TGTGCCAGCAGCTCCCGATTCGTCGGTCCCTACAATGAGCAGTTCTTC
TRBJ1-6	many	TRBV29-1	TRBD1	CSVLETGFNSPLHF	TGCAGCGTGCTAGAGACAGGGTTTAATTCACCCCTCCACTTT
TRBJ1-5	NA	TRBV6-1	NA	CASSVDGAGRAIRNQPQHF	TGTGCCAGCAGTGTAGATGGGGCAGGGAGGGCCATCCGCAATCAGCCCCAGCATTTT
TRBJ1-2	many	TRBV15	NA	CATSSGGGYGYTF	TGTGCCACCAGCAGCGGAGGGGGCTATGGCTACACCTTC
TRBJ1-2	many	TRBV6-6	NA	CASSYSNREGDGYTF	TGTGCCAGCAGTTACTCGAACAGGGAAGGAGATGGCTACACCTTC
TRBJ2-2	many	TRBV12-3/TRBV12-4	NA	CASSLGRSNTGELFF	TGTGCCAGCAGTTTGGGCAGGTCGAACACCGGGGAGCTGTTTTTT
TRBJ2-5	NA	TRBV20-1	TRBD1	CSARALTGGLQETQYF	TGCAGTGCTAGAGCCTTGACAGGGGGCTTACAAGAGACCCAGTACTTC
TRBJ1-1	NA	TRBV6-2/TRBV6-3	NA	CASSYDDTNTEAFF	TGTGCCAGCAGTTACGATGATACGAACACTGAAGCTTTCTTT
TRBJ2-7	NA	TRBV6-2/TRBV6-3	TRBD1	CASSYGTGGGYEQYF	TGTGCCAGCAGTTACGGGACAGGGGGCGGCTACGAGCAGTACTTC
TRBJ1-2	few	TRBV19	NA	CASSIPETFYGYTF	TGTGCCAGTAGTATCCCTGAAACCTTCTATGGCTACACCTTC
TRBJ2-7	NA	TRBV30	NA	CAWTRTVDEQYF	TGTGCCTGGACCAGGACAGTCGACGAGCAGTACTTC
TRBJ2-3	many	TRBV7-2	NA	CASSFFADSDTQYF	TGTGCCAGCAGCTTTTTTGCAGACTCAGATACGCAGTATTTT
TRBJ2-3	few	TRBV7-3	TRBD2	CASSLNLAGSTDTQYF	TGTGCCAGCAGCTTAAATCTAGCGGGATCCACAGATACGCAGTATTTT
TRBJ2-2	many	TRBV25-1	NA	CASSEKGAGELFF	TGTGCCAGCAGTGAGAAGGGCGCCGGGGAGCTGTTTTTT
TRBJ1-1	many	TRBV28	NA	CASSFGGEGAFF	TGTGCCAGCAGTTTCGGCGGGGAAGGCGCTTTCTTT
TRBJ1-1	few	TRBV11-1	TRBD1	CTSSFRTGPLSAEAFF	TGTACCAGCAGCTTTAGGACAGGGCCCCTTTCGGCTGAAGCTTTCTTT
TRBJ1-4	many	TRBV10-3	TRBD1	CAISEQGIDEKLFF	TGTGCCATCAGTGAACAGGGGATCGATGAAAAACTGTTTTTT
TRBJ1-1	many	TRBV18	NA	CASSATGYAEAFF	TGTGCCAGCTCAGCCACAGGGTACGCTGAAGCTTTCTTT
TRBJ2-2	NA	TRBV20-1	TRBD2	CSASPPTSGNGELFF	TGCAGTGCTAGTCCGCCGACTAGCGGGAACGGGGAGCTGTTTTTT
TRBJ2-1	NA	TRBV6-5	NA	CASSYLGKDNEQFF	TGTGCCAGCAGTTACCTGGGGAAGGACAATGAGCAGTTCTTC
TRBJ2-1	many	TRBV12-3/TRBV12-4	NA	CASSLRQGPSSYNEQFF	TGTGCCAGCAGTTTACGTCAGGGGCCGAGCTCCTACAATGAGCAGTTCTTC
TRBJ2-1	many	TRBV2	TRBD2	CASSDGGRRVNEQFF	TGTGCCAGCAGTGACGGCGGGAGAAGGGTCAATGAGCAGTTCTTC
TRBJ2-1	few	TRBV7-9	TRBD2	CASSVGTSGAYNEQFF	TGTGCCAGCAGCGTAGGGACTAGCGGTGCCTACAATGAGCAGTTCTTC
TRBJ2-3	NA	TRBV6-1	NA	CASRGYNTQYF	TGTGCCAGCAGGGGTTATAATACGCAGTATTTT
TRBJ1-1	few	TRBV29-1	NA	CSVTATEAFF	TGCAGCGTCACAGCGACTGAAGCTTTCTTT
TRBJ2-3	NA	TRBV20-1	TRBD2	CGGGVSTDTQCF	TGCGGGGGGGGGGTTAGCACAGATACGCAGTGTTTT
TRBJ1-1	many	TRBV7-9	NA	CASSPTEPNTEAFF	TGTGCCAGCAGCCCGACGGAGCCAAACACTGAAGCTTTCTTT
TRBJ2-3	many	TRBV27	NA	CASSLGLDTQYF	TGTGCCAGCAGTTTAGGTCTAGATACGCAGTATTTT
TRBJ1-5	many	TRBV20-1	TRBD1	CSASLGTGGINNQPQHF	TGCAGTGCTAGCCTCGGGACAGGGGGCATTAACAATCAGCCCCAGCATTTT
TRBJ2-7	many	TRBV11-3	NA	CASNQGGAYYEQYF	TGTGCCAGCAACCAGGGCGGGGCTTACTACGAGCAGTACTTC
TRBJ1-2	many	TRBV6-1	NA	CASGWEGGYTF	TGTGCCAGCGGATGGGAAGGAGGCTACACCTTC
TRBJ1-6	NA	TRBV30	NA	CAWSTRGHNSPLHF	TGTGCCTGGAGCACCCGGGGCCATAATTCACCCCTCCACTTT
TRBJ2-5	many	TRBV7-3	TRBD2	CASSPHGLAGETQYF	TGTGCCAGCAGCCCCCACGGGCTAGCGGGGGAGACCCAGTACTTC
TRBJ2-3	NA	TRBV27	NA	CASSLKGQGWQDTQYF	TGTGCCAGCAGTTTGAAGGGGCAGGGATGGCAAGATACGCAGTATTTT
TRBJ2-7	many	TRBV18	NA	CASRKDRGEQYF	TGTGCCAGCAGAAAAGACAGAGGCGAGCAGTACTTC
TRBJ2-5	many	TRBV15	NA	CATSGGAGSQETQYF	TGTGCCACCAGCGGGGGGGCAGGTTCACAAGAGACCCAGTACTTC
TRBJ2-3	NA	TRBV6-6	NA	CASSYAYQDGAFSTDTQYF	TGTGCCAGCAGTTACGCCTATCAGGACGGGGCGTTTAGCACAGATACGCAGTATTTT
TRBJ1-4	many	TRBV7-8	TRBD1	CASSLTGGSEKLFF	TGTGCCAGCAGCTTGACAGGGGGCTCTGAAAAACTGTTTTTT
TRBJ2-1	few	TRBV7-8	NA	CASSFYGSKTEQFF	TGTGCCAGCAGCTTCTACGGGAGCAAAACTGAGCAGTTCTTC
TRBJ1-1	few	TRBV5-6	NA	CASSLSQGDKNTEAFF	TGTGCCAGCAGCTTAAGCCAGGGAGATAAGAACACTGAAGCTTTCTTT
TRBJ2-2	many	TRBV10-3	TRBD1	CAIGGQGTGELFF	TGTGCCATCGGGGGACAGGGTACCGGGGAGCTGTTTTTT
TRBJ1-5	many	TRBV24-1	NA	CATSDSGRQPQHF	TGTGCCACCAGTGATTCAGGGCGTCAGCCCCAGCATTTT
TRBJ1-2	many	TRBV3-1	NA	CASSQDFPYGYTF	TGTGCCAGCAGCCAAGATTTCCCCTATGGCTACACCTTC
TRBJ2-3	NA	TRBV20-1	NA	CSATNPTADTQYF	TGCAGTGCTACGAATCCGACAGCAGATACGCAGTATTTT
TRBJ2-3	few	TRBV4-1	TRBD2	CASSQGGTSATDTQYF	TGCGCCAGCAGCCAGGGGGGGACTAGTGCTACAGATACGCAGTATTTT
TRBJ2-7	few	TRBV10-2	NA	CASNREDYEQYF	TGCGCCTCGAACAGGGAGGACTACGAGCAGTACTTC
TRBJ2-3	few	TRBV6-2/TRBV6-3	TRBD2	CASSYVWEGQDTQYF	TGTGCCAGCAGTTACGTGTGGGAGGGCCAAGATACGCAGTATTTT
TRBJ1-5	NA	TRBV27	NA	CASGWGSNQPQHF	TGTGCCAGCGGGTGGGGTAGCAATCAGCCCCAGCATTTT
TRBJ1-5	many	TRBV6-2/TRBV6-3	NA	CASSGGPWTLTSGKPRYQPQHF	TGTGCCAGCAGTGGGGGGCCCTGGACCCTTACATCGGGAAAGCCGCGGTATCAGCCCCAGCATTTT
TRBJ2-3	many	TRBV20-1	TRBD2	CSAKTSGTDTQYF	TGCAGTGCTAAGACTAGCGGCACAGATACGCAGTATTTT